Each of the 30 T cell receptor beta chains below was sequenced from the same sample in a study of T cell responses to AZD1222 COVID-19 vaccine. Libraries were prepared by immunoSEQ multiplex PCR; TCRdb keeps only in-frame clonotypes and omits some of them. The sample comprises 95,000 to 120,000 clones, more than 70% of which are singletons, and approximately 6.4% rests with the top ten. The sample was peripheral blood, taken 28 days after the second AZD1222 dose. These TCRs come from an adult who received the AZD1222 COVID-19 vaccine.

The CDR3 nucleotides are TGTGCCAGCAGCCCGGTTTCCCAAGAGACCCAGTACTTC. It specifies CASSPVSQETQYF. The rearrangement links TRBV7-9 to TRBJ2-5; D gene ambiguous. The CDR3 length is 13 residues. The germline CDR1 and CDR2 sequences are SEHNR and FQNEAQ (reference sequence). V was pared by 5 bases and J by 1 base, with 8 bases between.

In DNA, the CDR3 is TGTGCCAGCAGATTACAGGGGGAAGCTTTCTTT. Protein product: CASRLQGEAFF. The chain combines TRBV2 with TRBJ1-1; the match to TRBD1 covers 7 bases. V was clipped by 6 bases and J by 8 bases; unmatched bases: 3. This CDR3 has 11 residues. Germline-derived CDR1 and CDR2 are SNHLY and FYNNEI. The variable domain in full, with the rest retrieved from reference TRBV2 and TRBJ1-1, is EPEVTQTPSHQVTQMGQEVILRCVPISNHLYFYWYRQILGQKVEFLVSFYNNEISEKSEIFDDQFSVERPDGSNFTLKIRSTKLEDSAMYFCASRLQGEAFFGQGTRLTVV.

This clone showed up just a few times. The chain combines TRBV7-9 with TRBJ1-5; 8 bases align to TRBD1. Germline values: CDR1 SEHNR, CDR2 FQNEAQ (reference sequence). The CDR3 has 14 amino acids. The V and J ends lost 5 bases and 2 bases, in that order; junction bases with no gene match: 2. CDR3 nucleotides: TGTGCCAGCAGCCAACAGGGGGGCAATCAGCCCCAGCATTTT. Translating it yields CASSQQGGNQPQHF.

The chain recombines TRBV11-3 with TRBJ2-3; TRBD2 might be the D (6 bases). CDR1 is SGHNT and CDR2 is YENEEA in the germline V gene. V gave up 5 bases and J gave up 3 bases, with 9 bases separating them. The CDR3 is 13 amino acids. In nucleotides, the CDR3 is TGTGCCAGCAGCCCCGGGGGAACAGATACGCAGTATTTT. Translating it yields CASSPGGTDTQYF.

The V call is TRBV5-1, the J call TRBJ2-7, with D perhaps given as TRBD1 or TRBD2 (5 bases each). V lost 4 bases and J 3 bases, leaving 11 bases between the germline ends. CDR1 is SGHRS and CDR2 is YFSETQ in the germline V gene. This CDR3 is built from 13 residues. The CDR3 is CASSRDPFYEQYF. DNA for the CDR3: TGCGCCAGCAGCCGGGACCCGTTCTACGAGCAGTACTTC.

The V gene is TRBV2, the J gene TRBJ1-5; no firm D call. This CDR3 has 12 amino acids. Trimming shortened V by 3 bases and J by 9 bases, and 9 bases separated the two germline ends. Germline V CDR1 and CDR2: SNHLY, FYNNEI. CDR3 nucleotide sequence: TGTGCCAGCAGTGAGACCCTAGGGCCCCAGCATTTT. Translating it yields CASSETLGPQHF.

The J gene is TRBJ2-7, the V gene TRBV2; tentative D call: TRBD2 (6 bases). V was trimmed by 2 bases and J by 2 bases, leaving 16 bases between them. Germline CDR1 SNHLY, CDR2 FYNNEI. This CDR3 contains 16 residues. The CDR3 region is CASSELADFLTYEQYF. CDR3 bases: TGTGCCAGCAGTGAATTAGCGGACTTTCTTACCTACGAGCAGTACTTC.

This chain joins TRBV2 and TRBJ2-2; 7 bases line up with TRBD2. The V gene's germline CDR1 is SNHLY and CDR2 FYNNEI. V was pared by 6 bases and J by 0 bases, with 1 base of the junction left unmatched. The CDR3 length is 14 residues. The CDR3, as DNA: TGTGCCAGCAGGGGAGGGGCGAACACCGGGGAGCTGTTTTTT. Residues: CASRGGANTGELFF. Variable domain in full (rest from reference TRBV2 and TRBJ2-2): EPEVTQTPSHQVTQMGQEVILRCVPISNHLYFYWYRQILGQKVEFLVSFYNNEISEKSEIFDDQFSVERPDGSNFTLKIRSTKLEDSAMYFCASRGGANTGELFFGEGSRLTVL.

The CDR3 loop is CSVGQGLGATNEKLFF. CDR3 in DNA: TGCAGCGTTGGACAGGGCCTTGGCGCAACTAATGAAAAACTGTTTTTT. The chain carries TRBV29-1 and TRBJ1-4; 7 bases match TRBD1. The germline CDR1 and CDR2 sequences are SQVTM and ANQGSEA. There are 16 residues in the CDR3. The junction had 8 bases not matched to a gene; V was cut back by 4 bases and J by 0 bases.

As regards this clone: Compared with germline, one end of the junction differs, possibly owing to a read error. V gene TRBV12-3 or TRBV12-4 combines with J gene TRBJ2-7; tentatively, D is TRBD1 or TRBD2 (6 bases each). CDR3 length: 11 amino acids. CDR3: CASSSGAGRHF. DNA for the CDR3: TGTGCCAGCAGTTCGGGGGCGGGAAGGCACTTC.

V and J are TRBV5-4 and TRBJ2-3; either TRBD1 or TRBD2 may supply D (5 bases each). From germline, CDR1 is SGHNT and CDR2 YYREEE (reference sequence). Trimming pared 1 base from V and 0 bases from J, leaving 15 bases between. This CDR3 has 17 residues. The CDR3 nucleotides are TGTGCCAGCAGCTTGAGGGGAGCCATTCCTAGCACAGATACGCAGTATTTT. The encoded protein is CASSLRGAIPSTDTQYF.

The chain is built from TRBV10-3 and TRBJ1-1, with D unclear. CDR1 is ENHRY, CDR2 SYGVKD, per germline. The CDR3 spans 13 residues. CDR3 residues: CAIRWIEGTEAFF. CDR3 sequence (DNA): TGTGCGATCCGGTGGATTGAAGGGACTGAAGCTTTCTTT.

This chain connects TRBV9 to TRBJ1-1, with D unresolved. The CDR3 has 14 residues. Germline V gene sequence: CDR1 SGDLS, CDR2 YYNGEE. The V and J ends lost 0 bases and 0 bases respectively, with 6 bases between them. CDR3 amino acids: CASSVGQMNTEAFF. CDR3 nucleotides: TGTGCCAGCAGCGTAGGGCAGATGAACACTGAAGCTTTCTTT.

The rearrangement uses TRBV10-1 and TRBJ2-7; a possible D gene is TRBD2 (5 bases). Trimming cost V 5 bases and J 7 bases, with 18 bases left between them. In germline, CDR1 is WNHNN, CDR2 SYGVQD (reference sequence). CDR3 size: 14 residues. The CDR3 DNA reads TGCGCCAGCAGTCGGGGTTGGGCCGTGAAAGAGCAGTACTTC. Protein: CASSRGWAVKEQYF.

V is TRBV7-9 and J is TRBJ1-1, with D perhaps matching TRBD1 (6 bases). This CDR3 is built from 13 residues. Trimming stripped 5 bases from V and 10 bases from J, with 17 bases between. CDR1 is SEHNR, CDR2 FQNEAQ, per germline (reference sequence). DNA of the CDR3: TGTGCCAGCAGCATCCGCGGACAGAAGAGAGCTTTCTTT. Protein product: CASSIRGQKRAFF.

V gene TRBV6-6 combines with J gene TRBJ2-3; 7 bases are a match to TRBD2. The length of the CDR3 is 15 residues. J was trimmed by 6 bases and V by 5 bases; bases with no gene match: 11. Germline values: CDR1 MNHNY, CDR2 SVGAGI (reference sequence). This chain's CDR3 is CASSTITSDGDTQYF. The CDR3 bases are TGTGCCAGCAGTACCATCACTAGCGACGGGGATACGCAGTATTTT.

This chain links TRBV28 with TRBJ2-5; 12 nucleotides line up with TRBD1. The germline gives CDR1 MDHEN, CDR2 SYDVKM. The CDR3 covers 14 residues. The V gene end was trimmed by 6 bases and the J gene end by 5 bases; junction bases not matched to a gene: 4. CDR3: CASRPGQGAETQYF. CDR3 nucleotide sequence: TGTGCCAGCAGACCGGGACAGGGGGCGGAGACCCAGTACTTC. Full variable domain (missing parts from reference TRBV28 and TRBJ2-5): DVKVTQSSRYLVKRTGEKVFLECVQDMDHENMFWYRQDPGLGLRLIYFSYDVKMKEKGDIPEGYSVSREKKERFSLILESASTNQTSMYLCASRPGQGAETQYFGPGTRLLVL.

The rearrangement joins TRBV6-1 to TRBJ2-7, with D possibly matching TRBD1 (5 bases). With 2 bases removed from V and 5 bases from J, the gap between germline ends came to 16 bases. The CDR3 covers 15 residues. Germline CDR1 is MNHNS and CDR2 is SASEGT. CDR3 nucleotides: TGTGCCAGCAGTGAATTATCTCGGCAGGGTAACGAGCAGTACTTC. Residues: CASSELSRQGNEQYF.

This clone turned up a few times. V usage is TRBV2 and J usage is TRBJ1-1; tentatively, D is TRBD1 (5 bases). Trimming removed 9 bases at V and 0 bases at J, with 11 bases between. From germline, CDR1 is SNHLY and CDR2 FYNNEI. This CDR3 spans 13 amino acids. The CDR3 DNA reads TGTGCCAGTGGACGGGGGATGAACACTGAAGCTTTCTTT. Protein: CASGRGMNTEAFF. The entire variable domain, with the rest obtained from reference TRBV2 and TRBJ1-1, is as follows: EPEVTQTPSHQVTQMGQEVILRCVPISNHLYFYWYRQILGQKVEFLVSFYNNEISEKSEIFDDQFSVERPDGSNFTLKIRSTKLEDSAMYFCASGRGMNTEAFFGQGTRLTVV.

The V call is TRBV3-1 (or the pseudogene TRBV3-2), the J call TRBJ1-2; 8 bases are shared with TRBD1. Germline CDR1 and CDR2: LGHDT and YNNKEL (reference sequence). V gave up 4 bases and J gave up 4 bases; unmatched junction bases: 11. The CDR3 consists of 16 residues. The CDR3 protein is CASSPSAGGLIYGYTF. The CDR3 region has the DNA TGTGCCAGCAGCCCTAGCGCAGGGGGCTTGATCTATGGCTACACCTTC.

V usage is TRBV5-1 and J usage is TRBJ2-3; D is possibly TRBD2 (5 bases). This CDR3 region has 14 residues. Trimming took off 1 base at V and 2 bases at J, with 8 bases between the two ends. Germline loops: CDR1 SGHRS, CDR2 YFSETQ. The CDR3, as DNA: TGCGCCAGCAGCTTGATGCTAGCCACAGATACGCAGTATTTT. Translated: CASSLMLATDTQYF.

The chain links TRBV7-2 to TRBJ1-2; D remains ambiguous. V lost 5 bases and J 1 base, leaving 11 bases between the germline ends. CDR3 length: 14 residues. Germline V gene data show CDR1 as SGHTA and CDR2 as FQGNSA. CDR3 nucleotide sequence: TGTGCCAGCAGCGAGGACCTGAATAACTATGGCTACACCTTC. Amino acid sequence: CASSEDLNNYGYTF.

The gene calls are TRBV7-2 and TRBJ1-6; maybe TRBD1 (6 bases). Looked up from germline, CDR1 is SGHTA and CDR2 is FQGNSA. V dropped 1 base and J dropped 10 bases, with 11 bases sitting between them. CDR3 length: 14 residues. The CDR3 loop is CASSLDGGLSPLHF. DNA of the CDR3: TGTGCCAGCAGCTTAGACGGGGGGCTCTCACCCCTCCACTTT.

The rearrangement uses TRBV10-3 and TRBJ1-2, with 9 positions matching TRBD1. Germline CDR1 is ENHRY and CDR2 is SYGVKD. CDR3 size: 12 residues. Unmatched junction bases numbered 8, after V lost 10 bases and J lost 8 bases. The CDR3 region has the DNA TGTGCCACCGAACAGGGGGCGGAAGGCTACACCTTC. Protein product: CATEQGAEGYTF.

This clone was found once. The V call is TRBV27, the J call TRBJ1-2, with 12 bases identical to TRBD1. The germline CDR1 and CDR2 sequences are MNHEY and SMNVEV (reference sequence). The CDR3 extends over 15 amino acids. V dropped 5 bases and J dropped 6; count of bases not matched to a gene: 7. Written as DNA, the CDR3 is TGTGCCAGCAGTATAGGGACAGGGGGCTTTAATGGCTACACCTTC. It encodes CASSIGTGGFNGYTF.

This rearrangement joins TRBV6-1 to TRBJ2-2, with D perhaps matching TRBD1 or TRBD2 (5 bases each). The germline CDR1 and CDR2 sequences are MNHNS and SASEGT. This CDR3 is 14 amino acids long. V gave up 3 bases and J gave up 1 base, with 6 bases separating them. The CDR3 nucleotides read TGTGCCAGCAGTGATGGGGGGAACACCGGGGAGCTGTTTTTT. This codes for CASSDGGNTGELFF.

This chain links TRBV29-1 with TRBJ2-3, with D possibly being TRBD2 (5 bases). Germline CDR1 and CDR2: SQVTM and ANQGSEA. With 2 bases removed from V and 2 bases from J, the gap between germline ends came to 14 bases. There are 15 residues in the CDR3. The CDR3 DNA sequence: TGCAGCGTTGAACCATCACGAGGGTACACAGATACGCAGTATTTT. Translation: CSVEPSRGYTDTQYF.

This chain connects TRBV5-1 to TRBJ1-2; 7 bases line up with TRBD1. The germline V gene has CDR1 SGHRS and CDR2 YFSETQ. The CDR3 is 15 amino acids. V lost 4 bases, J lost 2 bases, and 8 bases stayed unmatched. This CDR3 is CASSTGQLENYGYTF. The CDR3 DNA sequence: TGCGCCAGCAGCACGGGACAGCTGGAAAACTATGGCTACACCTTC. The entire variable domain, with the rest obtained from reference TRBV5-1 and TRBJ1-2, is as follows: KAGVTQTPRYLIKTRGQQVTLSCSPISGHRSVSWYQQTPGQGLQFLFEYFSETQRNKGNFPGRFSGRQFSNSRSEMNVSTLELGDSALYLCASSTGQLENYGYTFGSGTRLTVV.

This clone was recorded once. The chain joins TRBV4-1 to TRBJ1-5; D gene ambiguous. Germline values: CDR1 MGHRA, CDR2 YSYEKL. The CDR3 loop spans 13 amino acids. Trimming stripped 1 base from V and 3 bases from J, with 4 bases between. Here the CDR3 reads CASSQVFNQPQHF. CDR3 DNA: TGCGCCAGCAGCCAAGTGTTCAATCAGCCCCAGCATTTT.

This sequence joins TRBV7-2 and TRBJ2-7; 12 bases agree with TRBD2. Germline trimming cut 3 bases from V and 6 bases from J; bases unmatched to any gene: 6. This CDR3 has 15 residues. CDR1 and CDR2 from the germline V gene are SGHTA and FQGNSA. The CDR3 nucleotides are TGTGCCAGCAGCTTCTCTAGCGGGGGGGCGGTCGAGCAGTACTTC. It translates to CASSFSSGGAVEQYF.